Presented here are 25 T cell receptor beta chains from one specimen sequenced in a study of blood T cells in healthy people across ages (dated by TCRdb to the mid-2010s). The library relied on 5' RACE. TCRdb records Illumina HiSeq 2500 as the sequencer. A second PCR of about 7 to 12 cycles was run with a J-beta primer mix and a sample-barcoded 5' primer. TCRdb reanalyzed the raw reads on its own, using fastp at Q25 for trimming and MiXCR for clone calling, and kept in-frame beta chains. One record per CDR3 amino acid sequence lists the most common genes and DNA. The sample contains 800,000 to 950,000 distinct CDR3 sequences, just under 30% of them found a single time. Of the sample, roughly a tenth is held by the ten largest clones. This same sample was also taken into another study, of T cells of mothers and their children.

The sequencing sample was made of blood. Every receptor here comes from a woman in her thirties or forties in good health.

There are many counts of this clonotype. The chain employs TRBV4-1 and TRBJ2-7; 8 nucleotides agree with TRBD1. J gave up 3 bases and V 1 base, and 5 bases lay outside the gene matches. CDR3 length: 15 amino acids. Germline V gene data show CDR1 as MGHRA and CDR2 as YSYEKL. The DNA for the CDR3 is TGCGCCAGCAGCCAAGGGACAGGGCATAACTACGAGCAGTACTTC. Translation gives CASSQGTGHNYEQYF.

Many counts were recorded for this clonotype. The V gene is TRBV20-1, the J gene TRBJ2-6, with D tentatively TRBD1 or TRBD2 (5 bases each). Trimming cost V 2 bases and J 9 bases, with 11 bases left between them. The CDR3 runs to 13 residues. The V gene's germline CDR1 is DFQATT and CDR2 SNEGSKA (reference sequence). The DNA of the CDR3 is TGCAGTGCTAGATTGGGGGTCGGCAACGTCCTGACTTTC. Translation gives CSARLGVGNVLTF.

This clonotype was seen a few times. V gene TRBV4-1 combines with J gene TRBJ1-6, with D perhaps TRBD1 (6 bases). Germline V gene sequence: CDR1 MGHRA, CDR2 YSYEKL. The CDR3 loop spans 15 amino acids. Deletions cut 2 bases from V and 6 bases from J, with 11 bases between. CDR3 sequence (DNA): TGCGCCAGCAGCCAAACCGGGACACTTAATTCACCCCTCCACTTT. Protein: CASSQTGTLNSPLHF.

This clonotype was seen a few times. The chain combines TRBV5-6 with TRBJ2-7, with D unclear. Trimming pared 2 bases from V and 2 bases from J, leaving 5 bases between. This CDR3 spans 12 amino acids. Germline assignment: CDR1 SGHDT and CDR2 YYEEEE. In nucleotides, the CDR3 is TGTGCCAGCAGCTTTTTTCCCTACGAGCAGTACTTC. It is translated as CASSFFPYEQYF.

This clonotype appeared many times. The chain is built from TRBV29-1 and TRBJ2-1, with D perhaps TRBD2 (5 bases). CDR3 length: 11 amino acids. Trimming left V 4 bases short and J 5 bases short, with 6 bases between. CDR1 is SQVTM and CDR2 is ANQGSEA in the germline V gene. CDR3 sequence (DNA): TGCAGCGTTGTGAGGGACAATGAGCAGTTCTTC. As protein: CSVVRDNEQFF.

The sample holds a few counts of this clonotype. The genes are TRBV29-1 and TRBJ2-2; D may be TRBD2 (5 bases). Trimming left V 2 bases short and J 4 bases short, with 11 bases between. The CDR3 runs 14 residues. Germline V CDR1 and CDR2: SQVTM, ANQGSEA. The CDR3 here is CSVENDGVTGELFF. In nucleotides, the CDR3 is TGCAGCGTTGAAAATGACGGGGTCACCGGGGAGCTGTTTTTT.

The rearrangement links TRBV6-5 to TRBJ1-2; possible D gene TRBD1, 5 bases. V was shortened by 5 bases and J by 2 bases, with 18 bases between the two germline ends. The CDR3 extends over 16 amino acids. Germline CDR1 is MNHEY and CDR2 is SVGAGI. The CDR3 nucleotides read TGTGCCAGCAGTACTGGGAGACAGCCTTCAAACTATGGCTACACCTTC. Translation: CASSTGRQPSNYGYTF.

Written as DNA, the CDR3 is TGTGCCAGCAGCTTGCCCAGGGAGGGAAACACCATATATTTT. Translating gives CASSLPREGNTIYF. The V call is TRBV7-9, the J call TRBJ1-3; tentative D call: TRBD1 (5 bases). V gave up 3 bases and J gave up 4 bases, with 10 bases separating them. CDR1 is SEHNR, CDR2 FQNEAQ, per germline (reference sequence). The CDR3 is made up of 14 amino acids.

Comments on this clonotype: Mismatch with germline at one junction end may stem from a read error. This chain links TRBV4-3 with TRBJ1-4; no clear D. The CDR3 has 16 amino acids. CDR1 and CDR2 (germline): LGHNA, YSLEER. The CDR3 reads CASSQDRRGGNGKLFF. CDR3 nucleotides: TGCGCCAGCAGCCAAGATCGGCGAGGTGGTAATGGAAAACTGTTTTTT.

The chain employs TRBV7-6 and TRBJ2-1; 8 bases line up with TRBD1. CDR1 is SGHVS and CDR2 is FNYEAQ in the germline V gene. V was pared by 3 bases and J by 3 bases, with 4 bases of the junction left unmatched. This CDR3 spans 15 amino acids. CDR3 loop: CASSFGQGYYNEQFF. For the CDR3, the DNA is TGTGCCAGCAGCTTTGGACAGGGTTACTACAATGAGCAGTTCTTC.

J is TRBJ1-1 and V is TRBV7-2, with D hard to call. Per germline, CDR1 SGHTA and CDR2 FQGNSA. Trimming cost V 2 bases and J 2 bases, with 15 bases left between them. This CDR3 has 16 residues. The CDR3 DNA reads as TGTGCCAGCAGCTTAAATCTCCGGCAGCCAAACACTGAAGCTTTCTTT. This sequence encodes CASSLNLRQPNTEAFF. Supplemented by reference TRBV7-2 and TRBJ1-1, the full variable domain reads GAGVSQSPSNKVTEKGKDVELRCDPISGHTALYWYRQSLGQGLEFLIYFQGNSAPDKSGLPSDRFSAERTGGSVSTLTIQRTQQEDSAVYLCASSLNLRQPNTEAFFGQGTRLTVV.

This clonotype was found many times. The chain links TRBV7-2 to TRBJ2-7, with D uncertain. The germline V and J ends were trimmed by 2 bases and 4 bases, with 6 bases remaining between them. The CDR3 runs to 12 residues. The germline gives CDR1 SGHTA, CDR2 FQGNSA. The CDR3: CASSLQYYEQYF. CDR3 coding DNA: TGTGCCAGCAGCTTACAGTATTACGAGCAGTACTTC.

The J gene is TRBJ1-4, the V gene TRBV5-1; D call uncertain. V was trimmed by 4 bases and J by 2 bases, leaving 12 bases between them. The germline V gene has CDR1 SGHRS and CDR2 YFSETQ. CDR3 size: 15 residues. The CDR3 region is CASSTDGQTNEKLFF. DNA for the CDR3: TGCGCCAGCAGCACTGACGGGCAGACTAATGAAAAACTGTTTTTT. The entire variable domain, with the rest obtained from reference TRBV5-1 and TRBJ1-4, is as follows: KAGVTQTPRYLIKTRGQQVTLSCSPISGHRSVSWYQQTPGQGLQFLFEYFSETQRNKGNFPGRFSGRQFSNSRSEMNVSTLELGDSALYLCASSTDGQTNEKLFFGSGTQLSVL.

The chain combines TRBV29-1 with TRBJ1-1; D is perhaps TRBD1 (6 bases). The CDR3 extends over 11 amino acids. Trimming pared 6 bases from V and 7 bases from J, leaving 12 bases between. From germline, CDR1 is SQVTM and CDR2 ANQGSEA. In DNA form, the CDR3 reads TGCAGCGTACAGGGTATCGTTGAAGCTTTCTTT. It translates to CSVQGIVEAFF.

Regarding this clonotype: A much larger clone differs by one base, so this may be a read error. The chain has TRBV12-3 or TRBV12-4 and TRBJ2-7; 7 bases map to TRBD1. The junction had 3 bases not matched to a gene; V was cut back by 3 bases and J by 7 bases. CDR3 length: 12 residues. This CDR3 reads CASSLGTAEQYF. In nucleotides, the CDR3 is TGTGCCAGCAGTTTGGGGACAGCTGAGCAGTACTTC.

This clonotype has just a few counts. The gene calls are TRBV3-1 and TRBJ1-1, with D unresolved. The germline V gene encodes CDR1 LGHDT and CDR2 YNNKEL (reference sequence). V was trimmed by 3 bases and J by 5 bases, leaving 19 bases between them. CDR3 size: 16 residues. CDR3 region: CASSHPRRGEWTEAFF. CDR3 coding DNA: TGTGCCAGCAGCCACCCACGGCGGGGAGAATGGACTGAAGCTTTCTTT. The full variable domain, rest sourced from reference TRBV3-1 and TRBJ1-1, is DTAVSQTPKYLVTQMGNDKSIKCEQNLGHDTMYWYKQDSKKFLKIMFSYNNKELIINETVPNRFSPKSPDKAHLNLHINSLELGDSAVYFCASSHPRRGEWTEAFFGQGTRLTVV.

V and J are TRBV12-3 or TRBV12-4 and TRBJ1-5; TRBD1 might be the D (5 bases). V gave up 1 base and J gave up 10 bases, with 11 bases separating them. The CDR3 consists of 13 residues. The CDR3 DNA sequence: TGTGCCAGCAGTTTAGGAGGGACCCTTCCCCAGCATTTT. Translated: CASSLGGTLPQHF.

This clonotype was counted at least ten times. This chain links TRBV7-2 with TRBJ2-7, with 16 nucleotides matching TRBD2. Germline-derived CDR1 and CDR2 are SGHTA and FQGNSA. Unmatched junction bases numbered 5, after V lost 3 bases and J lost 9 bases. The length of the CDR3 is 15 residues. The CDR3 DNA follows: TGTGCCAGCAGCTTCGGGACTAGCGGGGGGGTAACGCAGTACTTC. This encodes CASSFGTSGGVTQYF.

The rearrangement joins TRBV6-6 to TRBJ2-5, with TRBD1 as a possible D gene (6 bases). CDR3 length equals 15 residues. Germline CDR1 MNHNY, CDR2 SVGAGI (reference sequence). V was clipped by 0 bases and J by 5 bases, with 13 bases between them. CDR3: CASSYSQGTGETQYF. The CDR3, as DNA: TGTGCCAGCAGTTACTCACAGGGTACCGGGGAGACCCAGTACTTC.

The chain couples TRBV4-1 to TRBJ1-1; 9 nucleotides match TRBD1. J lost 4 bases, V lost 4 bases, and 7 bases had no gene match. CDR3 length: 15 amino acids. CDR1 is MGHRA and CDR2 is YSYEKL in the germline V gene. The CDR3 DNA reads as TGCGCCAGCAGCCGGGACAGGGCTGCGTTCACTGAAGCTTTCTTT. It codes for CASSRDRAAFTEAFF.

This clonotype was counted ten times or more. Here the CDR3 reads CASSRFLGGEQYF. The CDR3 bases are TGTGCCAGCAGCCGTTTCCTGGGTGGCGAGCAGTACTTC. The V gene is TRBV14, the J gene TRBJ2-7; unclear D gene. Trimming took 4 bases from V and 6 from J, leaving 13 bases between them. CDR3 size: 13 residues. Germline CDR1 is SGHDN and CDR2 is FVKESK.

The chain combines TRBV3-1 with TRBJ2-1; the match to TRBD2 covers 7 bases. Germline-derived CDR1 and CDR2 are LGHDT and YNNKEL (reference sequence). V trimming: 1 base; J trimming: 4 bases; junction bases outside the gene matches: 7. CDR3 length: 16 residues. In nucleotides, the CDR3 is TGTGCCAGCAGCCAAGGGTCTTGGGGGGGATACAATGAGCAGTTCTTC. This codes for CASSQGSWGGYNEQFF.

CDR3 loop: CAIRDRGVVDEQFF. The CDR3 nucleotides read TGTGCCATCAGGGACAGGGGGGTTGTGGATGAGCAGTTCTTC. The chain has TRBV10-3 and TRBJ2-1, with 10 bases identical to TRBD1. The CDR3 loop spans 14 amino acids. The germline CDR1 and CDR2 sequences are ENHRY and SYGVKD. V shed 6 bases and J 8 bases; nucleotides not matched to a gene: 7.

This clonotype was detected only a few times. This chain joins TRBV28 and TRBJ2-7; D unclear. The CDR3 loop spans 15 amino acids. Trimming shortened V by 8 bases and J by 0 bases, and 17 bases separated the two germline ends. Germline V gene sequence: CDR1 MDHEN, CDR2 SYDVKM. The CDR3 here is CASQASSTSSYEQYF. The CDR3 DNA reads TGTGCCAGCCAGGCCAGCTCAACGAGCTCCTACGAGCAGTACTTC. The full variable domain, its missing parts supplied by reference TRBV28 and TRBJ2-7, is DVKVTQSSRYLVKRTGEKVFLECVQDMDHENMFWYRQDPGLGLRLIYFSYDVKMKEKGDIPEGYSVSREKKERFSLILESASTNQTSMYLCASQASSTSSYEQYFGPGTRLTVT.

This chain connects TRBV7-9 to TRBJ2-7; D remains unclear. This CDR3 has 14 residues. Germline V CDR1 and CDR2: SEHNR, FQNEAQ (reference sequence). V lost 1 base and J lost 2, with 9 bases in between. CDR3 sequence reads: CASSLVPETYEQYF. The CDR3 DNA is TGTGCCAGCAGCTTAGTCCCGGAGACCTACGAGCAGTACTTC.